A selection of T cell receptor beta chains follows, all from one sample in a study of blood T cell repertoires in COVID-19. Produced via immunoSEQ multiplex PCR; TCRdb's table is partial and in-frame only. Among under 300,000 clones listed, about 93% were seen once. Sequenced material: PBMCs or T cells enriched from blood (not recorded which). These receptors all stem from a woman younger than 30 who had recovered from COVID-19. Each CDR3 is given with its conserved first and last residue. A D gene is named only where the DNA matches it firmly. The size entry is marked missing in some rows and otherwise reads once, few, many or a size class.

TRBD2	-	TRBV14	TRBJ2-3	CASSRLSSGSTDTQYF	TGTGCCAGCAGCCGCCTCTCTAGCGGGAGCACAGATACGCAGTATTTT
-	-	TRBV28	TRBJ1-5	CASSPNLGRQPQHF	TGTGCCAGCAGTCCCAACCTGGGGCGTCAGCCCCAGCATTTT
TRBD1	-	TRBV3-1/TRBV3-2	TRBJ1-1	CASSPWDSASDLKAFF	TGTGCCAGCAGCCCGTGGGACAGTGCCTCGGATCTCAAAGCTTTCTTT
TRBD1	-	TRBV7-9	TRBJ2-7	CASRSQGNEQYF	TGTGCCAGCAGATCACAGGGGAACGAGCAGTACTTC
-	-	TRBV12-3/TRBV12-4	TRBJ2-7	CASSQGTEQYF	TGTGCCAGCAGCCAGGGTACCGAGCAGTACTTC
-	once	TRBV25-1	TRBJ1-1	CASSEYPITGSGEAFF	TGTGCCAGCAGTGAATACCCCATAACAGGGTCGGGTGAAGCTTTCTTT
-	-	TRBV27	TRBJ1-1	CASKVTGYSTEAFF	TGTGCCAGCAAGGTCACAGGGTATTCCACTGAAGCTTTCTTT
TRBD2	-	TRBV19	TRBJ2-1	CASSQGGLVVHEQFF	TGTGCCAGTAGCCAAGGAGGACTAGTTGTCCATGAGCAGTTCTTC
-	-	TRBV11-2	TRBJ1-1	CASTQGRDTEAFF	TGTGCCAGCACGCAGGGAAGGGACACTGAAGCTTTCTTT
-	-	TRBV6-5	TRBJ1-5	CASSSRLTGFAQPQHF	TGTGCCAGCAGTTCTCGGCTGACAGGTTTCGCTCAGCCCCAGCATTTT
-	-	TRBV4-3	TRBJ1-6	CASSQARSSYNSPLHF	TGCGCCAGCAGCCAAGCAAGGAGCTCCTATAATTCACCCCTCCACTTT
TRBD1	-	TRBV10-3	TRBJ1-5	CAISDGDRGNQPQHF	TGTGCCATCAGTGACGGGGACAGGGGGAATCAGCCCCAGCATTTT
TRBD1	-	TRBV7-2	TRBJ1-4	CASSPGLWDRMFF	TGTGCCAGCAGCCCCGGGTTATGGGACAGGATGTTTTTT
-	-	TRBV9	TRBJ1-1	CASSETENTEAFF	TGTGCCAGCAGCGAGACAGAGAACACTGAAGCTTTCTTT
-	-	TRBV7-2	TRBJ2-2	CASSFAGANTGELFF	TGTGCCAGCAGCTTTGCGGGTGCGAACACCGGGGAGCTGTTTTTT
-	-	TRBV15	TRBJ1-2	CATSRDYRNYGYTF	TGTGCCACCAGCAGAGATTACAGGAACTATGGCTACACCTTC
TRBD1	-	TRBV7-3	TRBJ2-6	CASSLRQGTSGANVLTF	TGTGCCAGCAGCCTAAGACAGGGGACCTCTGGGGCCAACGTCCTGACTTTC
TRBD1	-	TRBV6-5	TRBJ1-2	CASSYSAGGKGYTF	TGTGCCAGCAGTTACTCAGCAGGGGGCAAAGGCTACACCTTC
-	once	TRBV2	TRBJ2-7	CASSVGLLRVQYF	TGTGCCAGCAGTGTTGGTCTCCTACGAGTGCAGTACTTC
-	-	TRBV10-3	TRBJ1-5	CAIGGEGGYNQPQHF	TGTGCCATCGGGGGGGAAGGGGGTTACAATCAGCCCCAGCATTTT
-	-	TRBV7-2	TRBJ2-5	CASGLVGGQLETQYF	TGTGCCAGCGGACTAGTGGGGGGGCAGTTAGAGACCCAGTACTTC
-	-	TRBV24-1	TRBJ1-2	CATSAGDRGRTF	TGTGCCACCAGTGCAGGGGACCGCGGACGCACCTTC
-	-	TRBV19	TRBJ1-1	CASRLREGGEAFF	TGTGCCAGTAGGCTCAGGGAGGGCGGTGAAGCTTTCTTT
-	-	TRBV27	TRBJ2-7	CATRRGTYEQYF	TGTGCCACCCGAAGGGGGACCTACGAGCAGTACTTC
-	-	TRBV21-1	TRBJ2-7	CASSQAGGEYLYEQYF	TGTGCCAGCAGTCAGGCAGGGGGCGAATACCTATACGAGCAGTACTTC
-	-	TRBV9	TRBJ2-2	CASSRESGELFF	TGTGCCAGCAGCCGGGAGTCTGGGGAGCTGTTTTTT
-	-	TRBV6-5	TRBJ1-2	CASSYGLGGGSHGYTF	TGTGCCAGCAGTTATGGACTAGGGGGGGGCTCGCATGGCTACACCTTC
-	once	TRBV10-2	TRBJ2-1	CASSEEAATYNEQFF	TGCGCCAGCAGTGAAGAGGCCGCAACCTACAATGAGCAGTTCTTC
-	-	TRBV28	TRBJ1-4	CASSWGKGLGEKLFF	TGTGCCAGCAGCTGGGGTAAGGGGCTCGGTGAAAAACTGTTTTTT
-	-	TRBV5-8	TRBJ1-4	CASSLEGANEKLFF	TGTGCCAGCAGCTTGGAGGGAGCTAATGAAAAACTGTTTTTT
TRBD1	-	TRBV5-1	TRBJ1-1	CASSVQATGTGGQTFF	TGCGCCAGCAGCGTACAAGCCACAGGGACAGGGGGCCAGACTTTCTTT
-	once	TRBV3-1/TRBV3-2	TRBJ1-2	CASSQDSTFYGYTF	TGTGCCAGCAGCCAAGATTCGACATTCTATGGCTACACCTTC
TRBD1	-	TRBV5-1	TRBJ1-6	CASSLGGQGRSPLHF	TGCGCCAGCAGCTTGGGGGGACAGGGTCGGTCACCCCTCCACTTT
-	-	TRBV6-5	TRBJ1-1	CASSYDWGGMNTEAFF	TGTGCCAGCAGTTACGATTGGGGGGGCATGAACACTGAAGCTTTCTTT
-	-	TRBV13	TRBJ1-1	CASSSTGNTEAFF	TGTGCCAGCAGCTCCACAGGGAACACTGAAGCTTTCTTT
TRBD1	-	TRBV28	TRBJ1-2	CASSVWTGGNYGYTF	TGTGCCAGCAGTGTATGGACAGGGGGCAACTATGGCTACACCTTC